A single sample is the source of the 18 T cell receptor beta chains below, sequenced in a study of T cell responses to AZD1222 COVID-19 vaccine. The method was immunoSEQ multiplex PCR; TCRdb's version includes in-frame clones alone and lacks a portion of them. The sample lists under 250,000 clones, about 93% seen once, with about 1% in the top ten. This material consisted of peripheral blood, taken on day 0 of MenACWY control vaccination. The source is an adult in good health.

This clone is a singleton in its sample. The chain employs TRBV6-2 or TRBV6-3 and TRBJ1-1; D gene uncertain. The CDR3 covers 15 residues. Germline V lookup: CDR1 MNHEY, CDR2 SVGEGT. The V gene lost 4 bases and the J gene lost 0 bases, with 12 bases spanning the gap. Here the CDR3 reads CASSLTGSLNTEAFF. DNA of the CDR3: TGTGCCAGCAGTTTAACCGGCAGTCTGAACACTGAAGCTTTCTTT.

This clone was recorded a few times. The chain employs TRBV4-2 and TRBJ2-1, with TRBD2 matching over 7 bases. The germline CDR1 and CDR2 sequences are LGHNA and YNFKEQ. V trimming: 1 base; J trimming: 16 bases; junction bases outside the gene matches: 16. The CDR3 is 15 residues long. The CDR3 DNA reads TGTGCCAGCAGCCAAGGGCCCGGGACTACCCAGACCAACTTCTTC. Protein: CASSQGPGTTQTNFF.

The V call is TRBV12-3 or TRBV12-4, the J call TRBJ2-1; D is undetermined. The CDR3 totals 11 residues. Trimming stripped 4 bases from V and 6 bases from J, with 4 bases between. The CDR3 reads CASSSLNEQFF. Here the CDR3 DNA reads TGTGCCAGCAGTTCCCTCAATGAGCAGTTCTTC.

The rearrangement uses TRBV7-8 and TRBJ1-1, with D perhaps matching TRBD1 (6 bases). Germline lookup yields CDR1 SGHVS and CDR2 FQNEAQ. V shed 1 base and J shed 0 bases, with 9 bases lying between them. The CDR3 has 15 residues. The CDR3 nucleotides are TGTGCCAGCAGCTTAGGGACAGCAATGAACACTGAAGCTTTCTTT. Protein product: CASSLGTAMNTEAFF.

With respect to this clone: The junction shows a germline mismatch at one end, possibly a read error. The chain has TRBV3-1 (or the pseudogene TRBV3-2) and TRBJ1-2; the D gene is possibly TRBD1 (5 bases). CDR1 and CDR2 (germline): LGHDT, YNNKEL (reference sequence). CDR3 size: 14 residues. CDR3 loop: CASSQIGSAGLFAF. The CDR3 bases are TGTGCCAGCAGCCAAATTGGGTCGGCAGGGCTATTTGCCTTC.

This sequence joins TRBV5-1 and TRBJ1-1; D gene unclear. The CDR3 totals 14 residues. Germline V CDR1 and CDR2: SGHRS, YFSETQ. Trimming took 2 bases from V and 1 from J, leaving 9 bases between them. The CDR3 DNA reads as TGCGCCAGCAGCTTATATGGGCCGAACACTGAAGCTTTCTTT. This codes for CASSLYGPNTEAFF. The complete variable domain, with remaining parts taken from reference TRBV5-1 and TRBJ1-1, reads KAGVTQTPRYLIKTRGQQVTLSCSPISGHRSVSWYQQTPGQGLQFLFEYFSETQRNKGNFPGRFSGRQFSNSRSEMNVSTLELGDSALYLCASSLYGPNTEAFFGQGTRLTVV.

J is TRBJ2-5 and V is TRBV7-3; 8 bases agree with TRBD1. V was pared by 3 bases and J by 4 bases, with 1 base of the junction left unmatched. The length of the CDR3 is 13 residues. Germline V gives CDR1 SGHTA, CDR2 FQGTGA. CDR3 bases: TGTGCCAGCAGCTTTGACAGGGGAGAGACCCAGTACTTC. The encoded protein is CASSFDRGETQYF. Variable domain in full (rest from reference TRBV7-3 and TRBJ2-5): GAGVSQTPSNKVTEKGKYVELRCDPISGHTALYWYRQSLGQGPEFLIYFQGTGAADDSGLPNDRFFAVRPEGSVSTLKIQRTERGDSAVYLCASSFDRGETQYFGPGTRLLVL.

The V and J genes are TRBV28 and TRBJ1-1, with D possibly matching TRBD1 (5 bases). Germline CDR1 MDHEN, CDR2 SYDVKM. V gave up 5 bases and J gave up 7 bases, with 14 bases separating them. This CDR3 spans 13 amino acids. This CDR3 is CASSLGAGFEAFF. The CDR3 DNA follows: TGTGCCAGCAGTCTCGGGGCAGGGTTTGAAGCTTTCTTT.

The chain recombines TRBV4-1 with TRBJ2-7, with 11 bases lining up with TRBD1. Germline trimming cut 3 bases from V and 6 bases from J; bases unmatched to any gene: 4. The CDR3 contains 14 residues. Germline values: CDR1 MGHRA, CDR2 YSYEKL. The CDR3 region is CASSQGQGVREQYF. Here the CDR3 DNA reads TGCGCCAGCAGCCAGGGACAGGGGGTTCGCGAGCAGTACTTC.

This clone was picked up one time. The V gene is TRBV5-1, the J gene TRBJ1-4, with no clear D. The V end was cut by 3 bases, the J end by 0 bases, with 9 bases between. CDR1 and CDR2 (germline): SGHRS, YFSETQ. CDR3 length equals 15 residues. The chain's CDR3 is CASSYGSATNEKLFF. Here the CDR3 DNA reads TGCGCCAGCAGCTACGGGAGTGCAACTAATGAAAAACTGTTTTTT.

On this clone itself: Germline is not matched at one junction end, which may reflect a read error. The chain employs TRBV30 and TRBJ1-2; D call uncertain. The V gene's germline CDR1 is GTSNPN and CDR2 SVGIG (reference sequence). The CDR3 covers 11 residues. As DNA, the CDR3 is TGTGCCTGGAGCACAGCTCTCAAGGGTCTTTTC. It translates to CAWSTALKGLF.

This chain links TRBV20-1 with TRBJ1-2; a weak D match, TRBD1 (6 bases). The length of the CDR3 is 13 residues. The V gene lost 3 bases and the J gene lost 4 bases, with 12 bases spanning the gap. Germline V gives CDR1 DFQATT, CDR2 SNEGSKA (reference sequence). CDR3 sequence (DNA): TGCAGTGCTAGTTTACAGGGCGCCTATGGCTACACCTTC. Residues: CSASLQGAYGYTF.

The chain uses TRBV5-1 and TRBJ2-1, with D perhaps matching TRBD2 (6 bases). The germline gives CDR1 SGHRS, CDR2 YFSETQ. V was trimmed by 4 bases and J by 10 bases, leaving 18 bases between them. The CDR3 sequence is 14 residues long. The CDR3 coding sequence is TGCGCCAGCAGCCCTGGGGACTCTTGGGGGGAGCAGTTCTTC. Translating it yields CASSPGDSWGEQFF.

This clone was detected only once. For the CDR3, the DNA is TGTGCCAGCAGCCGGGAGGGTTTCAACTATGGCTACACCTTC. Its translation is CASSREGFNYGYTF. The chain uses TRBV5-4 and TRBJ1-2; D unclear. V was shortened by 4 bases and J by 2 bases, with 12 bases between the two germline ends. The CDR3 covers 14 residues. From germline, CDR1 is SGHNT and CDR2 YYREEE (reference sequence).

This clone occurred once. The chain uses TRBV15 and TRBJ1-1, with TRBD1 matching over 8 bases. Germline V gene lookup returns CDR1 LNHNV and CDR2 YYDKDF (reference sequence). The CDR3 is 16 amino acids. The V gene end was trimmed by 0 bases and the J gene end by 1 base; junction bases not matched to a gene: 4. The CDR3 coding sequence is TGTGCCACCAGCAGAGATCTCGGGACAGGGAACACTGAAGCTTTCTTT. Translating gives CATSRDLGTGNTEAFF.

The V call is TRBV6-2 or TRBV6-3, the J call TRBJ2-2; TRBD1 agrees at 8 bases. The CDR3 extends over 17 amino acids. In germline, CDR1 is MNHEY, CDR2 SVGEGT. Unmatched junction bases numbered 14, after V lost 5 bases and J lost 6 bases. Here the CDR3 DNA reads TGTGCCAGCAGTCCCCCTGCAGGGGGCGAAAAAGCCGGGGAGCTGTTTTTT. As protein: CASSPPAGGEKAGELFF.

This chain connects TRBV6-5 to TRBJ1-3; D unclear. The germline V gene encodes CDR1 MNHEY and CDR2 SVGAGI. The CDR3 consists of 14 residues. The ends were cut back, 7 bases at V and 0 bases at J, with 10 bases in the middle. This CDR3 is CASTETSSGNTIYF. CDR3 DNA: TGTGCCAGCACCGAGACCAGCTCTGGAAACACCATATATTTT.

This clone occurred once. The chain carries TRBV6-1 and TRBJ1-4; the match to TRBD1 covers 8 bases. V gave up 1 base and J gave up 4 bases; unmatched junction bases: 2. The CDR3 runs to 15 residues. Per the germline V gene, CDR1 is MNHNS and CDR2 is SASEGT. In nucleotides, the CDR3 is TGTGCCAGCAGTGAAGGTACAGGGGGTAATGAAAAACTGTTTTTT. It encodes CASSEGTGGNEKLFF.